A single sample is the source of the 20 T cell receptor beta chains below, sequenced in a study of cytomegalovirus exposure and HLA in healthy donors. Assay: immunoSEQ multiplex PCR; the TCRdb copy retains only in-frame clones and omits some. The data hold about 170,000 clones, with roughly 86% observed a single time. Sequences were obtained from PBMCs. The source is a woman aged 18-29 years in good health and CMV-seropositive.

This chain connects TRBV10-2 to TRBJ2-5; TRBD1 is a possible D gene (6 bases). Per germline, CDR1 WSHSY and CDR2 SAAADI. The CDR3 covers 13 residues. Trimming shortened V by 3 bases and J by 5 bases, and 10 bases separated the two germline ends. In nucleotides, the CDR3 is TGCGCCAGCAGTGAATCTAGGGGGGAGACCCAGTACTTC. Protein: CASSESRGETQYF.

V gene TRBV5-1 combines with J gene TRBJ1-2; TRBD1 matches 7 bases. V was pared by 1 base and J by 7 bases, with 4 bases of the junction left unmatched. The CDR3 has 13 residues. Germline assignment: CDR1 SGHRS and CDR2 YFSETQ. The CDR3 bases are TGCGCCAGCAGCTTGAGACAGGGAAGTGGCTACACCTTC. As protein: CASSLRQGSGYTF.

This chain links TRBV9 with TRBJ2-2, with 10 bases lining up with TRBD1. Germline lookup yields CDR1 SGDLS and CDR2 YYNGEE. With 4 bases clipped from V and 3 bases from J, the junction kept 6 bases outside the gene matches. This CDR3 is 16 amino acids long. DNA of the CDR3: TGTGCCAGCAGCCCCAGCGGGACAGGGGACACCGGGGAGCTGTTTTTT. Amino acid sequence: CASSPSGTGDTGELFF.

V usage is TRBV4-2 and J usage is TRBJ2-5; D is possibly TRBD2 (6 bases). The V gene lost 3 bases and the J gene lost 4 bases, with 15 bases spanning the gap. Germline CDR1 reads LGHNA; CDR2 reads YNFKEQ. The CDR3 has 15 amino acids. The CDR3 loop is CASSQTGSKTETQYF. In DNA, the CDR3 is TGTGCCAGCAGCCAGACCGGGAGTAAAACAGAGACCCAGTACTTC.

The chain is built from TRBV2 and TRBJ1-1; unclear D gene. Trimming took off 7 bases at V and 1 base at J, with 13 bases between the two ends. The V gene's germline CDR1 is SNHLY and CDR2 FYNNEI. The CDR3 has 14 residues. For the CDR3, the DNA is TGTGCCAGCATTTTCGGACTGTCGAACACTGAAGCTTTCTTT. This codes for CASIFGLSNTEAFF. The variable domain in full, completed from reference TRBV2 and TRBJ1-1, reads EPEVTQTPSHQVTQMGQEVILRCVPISNHLYFYWYRQILGQKVEFLVSFYNNEISEKSEIFDDQFSVERPDGSNFTLKIRSTKLEDSAMYFCASIFGLSNTEAFFGQGTRLTVV.

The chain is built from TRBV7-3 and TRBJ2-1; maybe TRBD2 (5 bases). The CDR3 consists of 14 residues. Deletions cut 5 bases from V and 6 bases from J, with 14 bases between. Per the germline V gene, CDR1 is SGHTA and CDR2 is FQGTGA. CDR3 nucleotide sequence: TGTGCCAGCAGCAAAGGACTTCCCCCCAATGAGCAGTTCTTC. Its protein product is CASSKGLPPNEQFF.

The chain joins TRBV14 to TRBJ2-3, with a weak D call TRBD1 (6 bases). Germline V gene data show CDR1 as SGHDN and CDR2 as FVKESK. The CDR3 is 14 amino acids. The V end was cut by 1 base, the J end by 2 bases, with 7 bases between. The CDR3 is CASSQGGHTDTQYF. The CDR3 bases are TGTGCCAGCAGCCAAGGGGGACACACAGATACGCAGTATTTT. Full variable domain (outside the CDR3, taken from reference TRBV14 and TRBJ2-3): EAGVTQFPSHSVIEKGQTVTLRCDPISGHDNLYWYRRVMGKEIKFLLHFVKESKQDESGMPNNRFLAERTGGTYSTLKVQPAELEDSGVYFCASSQGGHTDTQYFGPGTRLTVL.

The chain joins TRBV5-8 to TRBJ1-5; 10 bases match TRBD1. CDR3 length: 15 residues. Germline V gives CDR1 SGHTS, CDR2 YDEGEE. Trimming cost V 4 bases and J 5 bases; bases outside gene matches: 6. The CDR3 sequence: CASSAGDRGYQPQHF. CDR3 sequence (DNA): TGTGCCAGCAGCGCGGGGGACAGGGGCTATCAGCCCCAGCATTTT.

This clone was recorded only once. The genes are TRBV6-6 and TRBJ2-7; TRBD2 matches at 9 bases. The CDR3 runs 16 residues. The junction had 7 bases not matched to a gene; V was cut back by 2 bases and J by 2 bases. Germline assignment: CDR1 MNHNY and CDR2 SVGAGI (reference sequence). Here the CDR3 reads CASSYTTSGFTYEQYF. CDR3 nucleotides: TGTGCCAGCAGTTACACTACTAGCGGGTTTACCTACGAGCAGTACTTC.

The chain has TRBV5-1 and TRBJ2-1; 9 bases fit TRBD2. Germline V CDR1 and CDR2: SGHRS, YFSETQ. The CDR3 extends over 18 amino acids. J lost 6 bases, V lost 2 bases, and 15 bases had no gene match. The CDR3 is CASSFNPGAGLAVNEQFF. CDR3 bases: TGCGCCAGCAGCTTCAACCCGGGGGCGGGACTAGCAGTCAATGAGCAGTTCTTC.

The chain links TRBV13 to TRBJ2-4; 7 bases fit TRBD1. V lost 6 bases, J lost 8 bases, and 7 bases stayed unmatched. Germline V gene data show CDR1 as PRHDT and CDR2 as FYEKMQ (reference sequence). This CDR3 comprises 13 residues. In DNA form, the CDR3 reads TGTGCCAGCAGTAGACAGGGAACCGACATTCAGTACTTC. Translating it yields CASSRQGTDIQYF.

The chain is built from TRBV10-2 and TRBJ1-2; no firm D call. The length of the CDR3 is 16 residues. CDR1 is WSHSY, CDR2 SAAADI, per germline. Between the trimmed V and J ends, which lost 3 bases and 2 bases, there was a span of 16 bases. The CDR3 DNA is TGCGCCAGCAGTGAATCTGAGTCGGGAGGCAACTATGGCTACACCTTC. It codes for CASSESESGGNYGYTF.

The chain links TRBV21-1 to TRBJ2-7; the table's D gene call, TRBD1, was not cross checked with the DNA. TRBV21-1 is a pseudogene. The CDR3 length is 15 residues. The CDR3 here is CASSIPGTGGHEQYF. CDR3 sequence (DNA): TGTGCCAGCAGTATTCCTGGGACAGGGGGCCACGAGCAGTACTTC.

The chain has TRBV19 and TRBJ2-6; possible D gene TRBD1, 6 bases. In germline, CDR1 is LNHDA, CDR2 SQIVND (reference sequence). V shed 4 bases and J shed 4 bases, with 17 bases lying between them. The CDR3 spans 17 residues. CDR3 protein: CASSRPYRAGGANVLTF. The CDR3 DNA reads TGTGCCAGTAGTAGACCATACAGGGCTGGAGGGGCCAACGTCCTGACTTTC.

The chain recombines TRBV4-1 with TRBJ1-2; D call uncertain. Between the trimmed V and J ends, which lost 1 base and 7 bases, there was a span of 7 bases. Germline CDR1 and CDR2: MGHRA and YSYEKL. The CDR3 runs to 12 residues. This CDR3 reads CASSQVGGGYTF. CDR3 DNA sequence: TGCGCCAGCAGCCAAGTAGGCGGTGGCTACACCTTC.

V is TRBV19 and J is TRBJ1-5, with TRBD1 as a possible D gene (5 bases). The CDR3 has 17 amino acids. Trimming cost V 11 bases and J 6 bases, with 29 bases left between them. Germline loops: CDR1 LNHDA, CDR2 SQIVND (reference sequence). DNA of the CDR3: TGTGCCGCCACGGGAGGGGAGTCCTCCATACTGGGTCAGCCCCAGCATTTT. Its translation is CAATGGESSILGQPQHF.

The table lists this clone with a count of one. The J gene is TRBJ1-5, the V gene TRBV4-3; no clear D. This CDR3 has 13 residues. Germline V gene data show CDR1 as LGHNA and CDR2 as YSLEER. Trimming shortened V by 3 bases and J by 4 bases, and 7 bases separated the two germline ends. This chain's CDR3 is CASSQRENQPQHF. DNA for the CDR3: TGCGCCAGCAGCCAGAGGGAGAATCAGCCCCAGCATTTT.

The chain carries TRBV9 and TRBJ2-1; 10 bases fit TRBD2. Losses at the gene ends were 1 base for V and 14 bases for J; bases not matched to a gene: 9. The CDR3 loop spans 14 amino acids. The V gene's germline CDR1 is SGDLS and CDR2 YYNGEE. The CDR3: CASSVTQREGLKFF. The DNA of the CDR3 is TGTGCCAGCAGCGTAACCCAGCGGGAGGGCCTTAAGTTCTTC.

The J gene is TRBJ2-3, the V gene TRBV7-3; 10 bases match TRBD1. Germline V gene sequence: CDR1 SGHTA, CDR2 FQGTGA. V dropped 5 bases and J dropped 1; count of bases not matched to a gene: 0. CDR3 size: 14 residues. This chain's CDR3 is CASSGTGGTDTQYF. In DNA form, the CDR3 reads TGTGCCAGCAGCGGGACAGGGGGCACAGATACGCAGTATTTT.

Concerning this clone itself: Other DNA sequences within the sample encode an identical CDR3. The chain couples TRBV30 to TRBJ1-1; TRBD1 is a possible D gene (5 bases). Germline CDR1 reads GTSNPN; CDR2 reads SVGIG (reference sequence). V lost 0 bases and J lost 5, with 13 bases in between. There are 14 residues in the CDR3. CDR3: CAWSVAGGRTEAFF. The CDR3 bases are TGTGCCTGGAGTGTAGCGGGGGGTAGGACTGAAGCTTTCTTT. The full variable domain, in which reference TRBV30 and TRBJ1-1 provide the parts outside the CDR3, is SQTIHQWPATLVQPVGSPLSLECTVEGTSNPNLYWYRQAAGRGLQLLFYSVGIGQISSEVPQNLSASRPQDRQFILSSKKLLLSDSGFYLCAWSVAGGRTEAFFGQGTRLTVV.